This T cell receptor (beta chain) was retrieved from a study of blood T cell repertoires in COVID-19. The age range of participants was 18 to 89 years, with residence in about 25 US areas. Exposed volunteers were people who met a COVID-19 case within 2 weeks before study entry. How the authors handled the data: Researchers report that nucleated cell counts were estimated from reference gene primer amplification. The repertoire was sequenced with immunoSEQ multiplex PCR; TCRdb's copy has only in-frame clones and lacks some. For V, J and clone size, that table is used; D and trimming come from the DNA. Of some 400,000 clones listed, 91% are singletons. The TCR originated in a woman aged 40-49 years who had been exposed to COVID-19. What was sequenced was PBMCs or T cells enriched from blood (not recorded which).

This chain's CDR3 is CASSDRTGWGYTF. For the CDR3, the DNA is TGCGCCAGCAGTGACCGGACAGGTTGGGGCTACACCTTC. J is TRBJ1-2 and V is TRBV10-1; 7 bases agree with TRBD1. Trimming removed 3 bases from V and 8 bases from J; junction bases left unmatched: 6. Germline V lookup: CDR1 WNHNN, CDR2 SYGVQD (reference sequence). This CDR3 contains 13 residues.